The following is a T cell receptor beta chain sequence with its context. These data are taken from a study of blood T cell repertoires in COVID-19. The CDR3 is made up of 16 amino acids. CDR1 SNHLY and CDR2 FYNNEI come from the germline V gene. The V and J ends lost 6 bases and 4 bases, in that order; junction bases with no gene match: 8. Sequencing used immunoSEQ multiplex PCR; TCRdb keeps in-frame clones, though not all of them. The sample consists of some 140,000 clones, about 85% of them appearing once. Sequencing was carried out using peripheral blood. The sequence was obtained from a man aged 55 to 70 with COVID-19, enrolled during active disease. The V and J genes are TRBV2 and TRBJ2-1; 11 bases line up with TRBD2. In nucleotides, the CDR3 is TGTGCCAGCAGGAGGCGGGGGACTAGCGGATACAATGAGCAGTTCTTC. Translation: CASRRRGTSGYNEQFF.